The 3 T cell receptor beta chains listed next were all sequenced from one sample in a study of CD4+ T cells in melanoma. Sequencing was performed with immunoSEQ multiplex PCR; in TCRdb, only in-frame clones are kept and a portion is missing. Found here are 110,000 to 150,000 clones, about 90% of them singletons; the top ten hold approximately 1.4%. These receptors were taken from a human donor with melanoma.

This sequence joins TRBV4-1 and TRBJ2-7, with 7 bases aligning to TRBD1. The germline CDR1 and CDR2 sequences are MGHRA and YSYEKL. Trimming removed 0 bases from V and 2 bases from J; junction bases left unmatched: 4. The CDR3 totals 15 residues. The CDR3 bases are TGCGCCAGCAGCCAAGAAGAGACAGGGACCTACGAGCAGTACTTC. It is translated as CASSQEETGTYEQYF.

This clone was counted once. The rearrangement uses TRBV23-1 and TRBJ2-3; D is possibly TRBD2 (5 bases). TRBV23-1 is filed as an ORF, its function uncertain. V was clipped by 0 bases and J by 6 bases, with 22 bases between them. The CDR3 spans 18 residues. CDR3 region: CASSQSKVTDRRGDTQYF. CDR3 coding DNA: TGCGCCAGCAGTCAATCGAAGGTAACAGACCGCCGAGGGGATACGCAGTATTTT.

The V call is TRBV18, the J call TRBJ2-1; 9 bases map to TRBD2. The CDR3 is made up of 16 amino acids. CDR1 is KGHSH, CDR2 LQKENI, per germline. Trimming at V came to 5 bases and at J to 7 bases, leaving 12 bases not matched to a gene. This CDR3 is CASSSQIPSGGNEQFF. The CDR3 DNA reads TGTGCCAGCTCATCTCAAATACCCAGCGGGGGGAATGAGCAGTTCTTC.